Shown below are 8 T cell receptor beta chains from a single sample sequenced in a study of CD4 T cell repertoires in COVID-19. No culture step preceded sequencing of the ex vivo isolated memory T cells. Clones were sequenced by immunoSEQ multiplex PCR, and TCRdb holds only the in-frame ones, with some missing. The sample has roughly 23,000 clones, around 87% seen once. This specimen was central memory CD4+ T cells from blood, taken before the COVID-19 pandemic. These TCRs come from a human donor who had COVID-19.

V and J are TRBV29-1 and TRBJ1-1, with a weak D call TRBD1 (5 bases). V dropped 0 bases and J dropped 3 bases, with 11 bases sitting between them. There are 14 residues in the CDR3. Germline lookup yields CDR1 SQVTM and CDR2 ANQGSEA. The CDR3 here is CSVEDWGRDTEAFF. CDR3 nucleotides: TGCAGCGTTGAAGATTGGGGCAGGGACACTGAAGCTTTCTTT.

The chain combines TRBV19 with TRBJ2-1; 12 bases are shared with TRBD2. CDR3 length: 15 amino acids. Germline trimming cut 4 bases from V and 8 bases from J; bases unmatched to any gene: 6. Germline lookup yields CDR1 LNHDA and CDR2 SQIVND (reference sequence). The CDR3 coding sequence is TGTGCCAGTAGTACACTAGCGGGAGGCAACCATGAGCAGTTCTTC. Translating it yields CASSTLAGGNHEQFF.

V gene TRBV25-1 combines with J gene TRBJ1-1; perhaps TRBD1 as D (5 bases). V gave up 2 bases and J gave up 3 bases, with 16 bases separating them. The CDR3 has 16 amino acids. Germline loops: CDR1 MGHDK, CDR2 SYGVNS. The CDR3 is CASSEGHSSWDTEAFF. In nucleotides, the CDR3 is TGTGCCAGCAGTGAAGGACACTCAAGCTGGGACACTGAAGCTTTCTTT.

The CDR3, as DNA: TGTGCCAGCAGTGCGGTCGGGGGATACAATGAGCAGTTCTTC. Amino acid sequence: CASSAVGGYNEQFF. This sequence joins TRBV27 and TRBJ2-1; D possibly corresponds to TRBD2 (6 bases). Germline CDR1 is MNHEY and CDR2 is SMNVEV (reference sequence). The CDR3 loop spans 14 amino acids. Trimming took 5 bases from V and 4 from J, leaving 12 bases between them.

The rearrangement links TRBV10-3 to TRBJ2-7; 11 bases are shared with TRBD2. The CDR3 extends over 15 amino acids. Germline V gene sequence: CDR1 ENHRY, CDR2 SYGVKD. J gave up 4 bases and V 0 bases, and 2 bases lay outside the gene matches. CDR3: CAISESTSGRYEQYF. The CDR3 region has the DNA TGTGCCATCAGTGAGTCCACTAGCGGGAGATACGAGCAGTACTTC.

V and J are TRBV7-2 and TRBJ2-5; 9 bases match TRBD1. The V gene's germline CDR1 is SGHTA and CDR2 FQGNSA. V was clipped by 1 base and J by 5 bases; unmatched bases: 5. CDR3 size: 15 residues. CDR3 protein: CASSLGGQGMETQYF. DNA for the CDR3: TGTGCCAGCAGCTTAGGGGGACAGGGAATGGAGACCCAGTACTTC.

The chain carries TRBV7-6 and TRBJ2-7, with 7 bases matching TRBD2. Germline trimming cut 3 bases from V and 2 bases from J; bases unmatched to any gene: 1. The CDR3 totals 13 residues. Looked up from germline, CDR1 is SGHVS and CDR2 is FNYEAQ. CDR3 sequence (DNA): TGTGCCAGCAGCTTGGGGGGGACCTACGAGCAGTACTTC. Translating gives CASSLGGTYEQYF. The full variable domain, completed using reference TRBV7-6 and TRBJ2-7, is GAGVSQSPRYKVTKRGQDVALRCDPISGHVSLYWYRQALGQGPEFLTYFNYEAQQDKSGLPNDRFSAERPEGSISTLTIQRTEQRDSAMYRCASSLGGTYEQYFGPGTRLTVT.

V gene TRBV5-1 combines with J gene TRBJ2-1; D may be TRBD1 (5 bases). Germline CDR1 and CDR2: SGHRS and YFSETQ. The CDR3 consists of 14 residues. Trimming removed 0 bases at V and 7 bases at J, with 11 bases between. CDR3 region: CASSLGQNTNEQFF. CDR3 DNA: TGCGCCAGCAGCTTGGGACAGAACACTAATGAGCAGTTCTTC. Together with reference TRBV5-1 and TRBJ2-1, the CDR3 gives the full variable domain: KAGVTQTPRYLIKTRGQQVTLSCSPISGHRSVSWYQQTPGQGLQFLFEYFSETQRNKGNFPGRFSGRQFSNSRSEMNVSTLELGDSALYLCASSLGQNTNEQFFGPGTRLTVL.